A selection of T cell receptor beta chains follows, all from one sample in a study of T and B cells in COVID-19 patients. In TCRdb, the multiplex PCR reads were re-called with MiXCR into one record per CDR3 protein. Of 7,000 or so distinct CDR3 sequences in the sample, roughly 26% are singletons; the top ten hold 11%. The sequencing input was blood. The origin of the receptors is a human donor with active COVID-19. Each CDR3 is given with its conserved first and last residue. The D gene is left open where the match is weak. Rows give clone size only sometimes, using once, few, many, or a class for an expanded clone.

D gene,J gene,V gene,clone size,CDR3 protein,CDR3 DNA
-,TRBJ1-5,TRBV18,few,CASSLEGTNIQPQHF,TGTGCCAGCTCACTGGAGGGGACAAATATTCAGCCCCAGCATTTT
-,TRBJ1-2,TRBV6-5,many,CASRPPGLIYGYTF,TGTGCCAGCAGACCACCGGGGCTCATCTATGGCTACACCTTC
-,TRBJ2-1,TRBV29-1,-,CSVVGSGTYNEQFF,TGCAGCGTTGTCGGGAGCGGGACATACAATGAGCAGTTCTTC
TRBD2,TRBJ2-1,TRBV27,-,CASMRLAGGPEEQFF,TGTGCCAGCATGAGACTAGCGGGAGGGCCAGAGGAGCAGTTCTTC
-,TRBJ2-7,TRBV7-3,once,CASSLFSGGDEQYF,TGTGCCAGCAGCTTATTCAGCGGAGGGGACGAGCAGTACTTC
TRBD2,TRBJ2-3,TRBV19,-,CASTRLASRTDTQYF,TGTGCCAGTACCCGACTAGCGTCCCGTACAGATACGCAGTATTTT
-,TRBJ1-5,TRBV5-1,once,CASSPMMDQPQHF,TGCGCCAGCAGCCCTATGATGGATCAGCCCCAGCATTTT
-,TRBJ2-7,TRBV24-1,-,CATSDVGGTPEEQYF,TGTGCCACCAGTGACGTCGGAGGGACCCCAGAGGAGCAGTACTTC
TRBD2,TRBJ2-1,TRBV6-5,medium-sized,CASSYRGGGGEQFF,TGTGCCAGCAGTTACCGAGGCGGGGGAGGCGAGCAGTTCTTC
TRBD1,TRBJ1-1,TRBV30,-,CAWSLSAGGRTEAFF,TGTGCCTGGAGCCTATCCGCAGGGGGCCGCACTGAAGCTTTCTTT
-,TRBJ2-1,TRBV6-5,medium-sized,CASSYSFSSGLNNEQFF,TGTGCCAGCAGTTACTCGTTCTCCAGCGGCCTCAACAATGAGCAGTTCTTC
-,TRBJ2-2,TRBV6-5,medium-sized,CATERVNTGELFF,TGTGCCACCGAGCGGGTGAACACCGGGGAGCTGTTTTTT
-,TRBJ2-3,TRBV7-9,-,CASSLAASSISTDTQYF,TGTGCCAGCAGCTTAGCGGCGTCGTCAATTTCTACAGATACGCAGTATTTT
-,TRBJ2-3,TRBV7-6,-,CASSLPGKDTQYF,TGTGCCAGCAGCTTGCCAGGGAAAGATACGCAGTATTTT
-,TRBJ2-3,TRBV11-3,-,CASSPWGGSTDTQYF,TGTGCCAGCAGCCCGTGGGGGGGCTCAACAGATACGCAGTATTTT
-,TRBJ1-5,TRBV6-2/TRBV6-3,-,CASSPPYNQPQHF,TGTGCCAGCAGCCCCCCGTACAATCAGCCCCAGCATTTT
TRBD2,TRBJ2-1,TRBV20-1,-,CSARVSDTPGGEQFF,TGCAGTGCTAGAGTGTCAGACACCCCGGGGGGTGAGCAGTTCTTC
TRBD2,TRBJ2-7,TRBV11-3,-,CASSPGLAGGSGKEQYF,TGTGCCAGCAGCCCCGGACTAGCGGGAGGCAGTGGAAAAGAGCAGTACTTC
TRBD2,TRBJ2-1,TRBV5-4,medium-sized,CASSWVTSGNEQFF,TGTGCCAGCAGCTGGGTGACTAGCGGCAATGAGCAGTTCTTC
TRBD2,TRBJ2-3,TRBV12-3/TRBV12-4,many,CASSLASGRGTDTQYF,TGTGCCAGCAGTTTAGCCAGCGGGAGAGGCACAGATACGCAGTATTTT
-,TRBJ2-7,TRBV11-3,many,CASSLGQEAYEQYF,TGTGCCAGCAGCTTAGGGCAGGAAGCCTACGAGCAGTACTTC
-,TRBJ2-2,TRBV7-7,-,CASTSRGAGTGELFF,TGTGCCAGCACCAGTAGGGGAGCTGGAACCGGGGAGCTGTTTTTT
-,TRBJ1-1,TRBV15,few,CATSSQGGVPEAFF,TGTGCCACCAGCAGTCAAGGAGGGGTCCCTGAAGCTTTCTTT
TRBD1,TRBJ1-1,TRBV30,-,CAWTPGQGVTEAFF,TGTGCCTGGACCCCGGGACAGGGGGTGACTGAAGCTTTCTTT
-,TRBJ1-6,TRBV20-1,few,CSALRGNSPLHF,TGCAGCGCCTTAAGGGGAAATTCACCCCTCCACTTT
-,TRBJ2-1,TRBV5-1,few,CASSLASGQPNEQFF,TGCGCCAGCAGCTTGGCCTCTGGACAGCCCAATGAGCAGTTCTTC
-,TRBJ1-3,TRBV12-3/TRBV12-4,few,CASRKREFGNTIYF,TGTGCCAGCAGGAAAAGGGAATTTGGAAACACCATATATTTT
TRBD2,TRBJ2-2,TRBV27,-,CASQGTRHTGELFF,TGTGCCAGCCAAGGGACTAGGCACACCGGGGAGCTGTTTTTT
-,TRBJ2-7,TRBV12-3/TRBV12-4,many,CASSFSGYYEQYF,TGTGCCAGCAGTTTTTCCGGTTACTACGAGCAGTACTTC
-,TRBJ2-2,TRBV7-9,-,CASSWRANTGELFF,TGTGCCAGCAGTTGGAGGGCGAACACCGGGGAGCTGTTTTTT
-,TRBJ1-5,TRBV5-5,-,CASSLVGNSNQPQHF,TGTGCCAGCAGCTTGGTGGGGAATAGCAATCAGCCCCAGCATTTT
-,TRBJ2-1,TRBV29-1,medium-sized,CSAAIGADNEQFF,TGCAGCGCCGCGATAGGGGCCGACAATGAGCAGTTCTTC
-,TRBJ1-2,TRBV6-6,few,CASSPDYGYTF,TGTGCCAGCAGCCCGGACTATGGCTACACCTTC